These 16 T cell receptor beta chains were all obtained from the same sample, sequenced in a study of blood T cell repertoires in COVID-19. The repertoire was sequenced with immunoSEQ multiplex PCR; TCRdb's copy has only in-frame clones and lacks some. The sample shows some 150,000 clones, about 83% of them seen only once. The specimen was peripheral blood. The source of these receptors is a man in his forties who had recovered from COVID-19.

V usage is TRBV19 and J usage is TRBJ2-3, with D possibly being TRBD2 (5 bases). Germline V gene data show CDR1 as LNHDA and CDR2 as SQIVND (reference sequence). CDR3 length: 13 amino acids. The V end lost 4 bases, the J end lost 6 bases, and 11 bases lay between the germline ends. CDR3 coding DNA: TGTGCCAGTAGTAGGGAAACTAGGGATACGCAGTATTTT. Translating gives CASSRETRDTQYF.

The V gene is TRBV5-1, the J gene TRBJ2-7, with 14 nucleotides matching TRBD2. The CDR3 loop spans 15 amino acids. V dropped 4 bases and J dropped 4; count of bases not matched to a gene: 4. Germline lookup yields CDR1 SGHRS and CDR2 YFSETQ. The CDR3 nucleotides read TGCGCCAGCAGCCCAGGGACTAGCGGGGGTTACGAGCAGTACTTC. This codes for CASSPGTSGGYEQYF.

V is TRBV3-1 (or the pseudogene TRBV3-2) and J is TRBJ2-3; possibly TRBD2 for D (5 bases). Germline V CDR1 and CDR2: LGHDT, YNNKEL (reference sequence). This CDR3 has 13 residues. Trimming took off 8 bases at V and 2 bases at J, with 11 bases between the two ends. CDR3 protein: CASRRGYTDTQYF. In nucleotides, the CDR3 is TGTGCCAGCCGTCGGGGATACACAGATACGCAGTATTTT.

This chain connects TRBV6-2 or TRBV6-3 to TRBJ2-7; TRBD1 is a possible D gene (6 bases). Looked up from germline, CDR1 is MNHEY and CDR2 is SVGEGT. The CDR3 runs to 17 residues. The V gene lost 2 bases and the J gene lost 3 bases, with 20 bases spanning the gap. CDR3 sequence: CASSYPEQGPIFYEQYF. The CDR3 coding sequence is TGTGCCAGCAGTTACCCGGAACAGGGCCCCATTTTCTACGAGCAGTACTTC.

The V call is TRBV20-1, the J call TRBJ2-3; 9 nucleotides match TRBD1. The CDR3 has 13 amino acids. The V and J ends lost 3 bases and 8 bases, in that order; junction bases with no gene match: 6. From germline, CDR1 is DFQATT and CDR2 SNEGSKA (reference sequence). CDR3 region: CSASWDRDFTQYF. Written as DNA, the CDR3 is TGCAGTGCTAGTTGGGACAGGGATTTTACGCAGTATTTT.

This clone was seen once. The V and J genes are TRBV7-9 and TRBJ2-7, with D possibly TRBD2 on 6 matching bases. The V gene's germline CDR1 is SEHNR and CDR2 FQNEAQ (reference sequence). The CDR3 has 12 amino acids. V lost 5 bases and J lost 6, with 11 bases in between. CDR3 DNA: TGTGCCAGCAGCCCGGGGGTCGGCGAGCAGTACTTC. Its protein product is CASSPGVGEQYF.

This rearrangement joins TRBV4-1 to TRBJ2-5, with 7 bases that match TRBD1. The CDR3 spans 15 residues. Losses at the gene ends were 5 bases for V and 5 bases for J; bases not matched to a gene: 11. Germline values: CDR1 MGHRA, CDR2 YSYEKL. The CDR3 DNA reads as TGCGCCAGCAGCTCTACAGGGGAACGTCAGGAGACCCAGTACTTC. Protein product: CASSSTGERQETQYF.

This rearrangement joins TRBV3-1 (or the pseudogene TRBV3-2) to TRBJ2-7; 8 bases line up with TRBD1. CDR3 length equals 15 residues. The V segment lost 4 bases and the J segment 3 bases; nucleotides outside the gene matches: 8. Germline CDR1 reads LGHDT; CDR2 reads YNNKEL (reference sequence). The CDR3, as DNA: TGTGCCAGCAGCCCGACACCCACAGGGGGCTACGAGCAGTACTTC. Translating it yields CASSPTPTGGYEQYF.

This sequence joins TRBV7-2 and TRBJ2-2, with D maybe TRBD1 (6 bases). Germline-derived CDR1 and CDR2 are SGHTA and FQGNSA. The CDR3 runs to 13 residues. V lost 3 bases, J lost 6 bases, and 8 bases lay in between. The CDR3 DNA sequence: TGTGCCAGCAGCTTTCCAGGGGCCGGGGAGCTGTTTTTT. It translates to CASSFPGAGELFF.

The rearrangement links TRBV5-1 to TRBJ1-1, with 8 bases fitting TRBD1. The CDR3 totals 14 residues. The J segment lost 0 bases and the V segment lost 4 bases, leaving 2 bases of the junction unmatched. Germline V gene sequence: CDR1 SGHRS, CDR2 YFSETQ. CDR3 loop: CASSADRVNTEAFF. The CDR3 DNA reads TGCGCCAGCAGCGCGGACAGGGTGAACACTGAAGCTTTCTTT.

This chain connects TRBV6-1 to TRBJ1-4, with D unresolved. The CDR3 spans 16 residues. Germline assignment: CDR1 MNHNS and CDR2 SASEGT. V gave up 1 base and J gave up 5 bases, with 14 bases separating them. CDR3 loop: CASSEGSTKWNEKLFF. The CDR3, as DNA: TGTGCCAGCAGTGAAGGGTCTACCAAGTGGAATGAAAAACTGTTTTTT.

The chain employs TRBV13 and TRBJ1-2, with 8 bases that match TRBD1. Per germline, CDR1 PRHDT and CDR2 FYEKMQ (reference sequence). CDR3 length: 14 residues. J lost 4 bases, V lost 5 bases, and 6 bases had no gene match. The CDR3 loop is CASSGGQATYGYTF. For the CDR3, the DNA is TGTGCCAGCAGCGGGGGACAGGCAACCTATGGCTACACCTTC.

V usage is TRBV30 and J usage is TRBJ1-5, with D hard to call. This CDR3 is 14 amino acids long. The germline V gene has CDR1 GTSNPN and CDR2 SVGIG (reference sequence). Trimming took off 2 bases at V and 0 bases at J, with 8 bases between the two ends. This CDR3 is CAWSKGSSNQPQHF. CDR3 DNA: TGTGCCTGGAGTAAAGGGAGTAGCAATCAGCCCCAGCATTTT.

The V call is TRBV24-1, the J call TRBJ2-1, with TRBD1 identical over 7 bases. Per the germline V gene, CDR1 is KGHDR and CDR2 is SFDVKD. The J segment lost 7 bases and the V segment lost 1 base, leaving 18 bases of the junction unmatched. The CDR3 has 19 residues. CDR3 residues: CATSDFPPTPGGLGNEQFF. CDR3 coding DNA: TGTGCCACCAGTGATTTCCCTCCTACTCCAGGGGGTTTGGGTAATGAGCAGTTCTTC.

A word on this clone: A read error may explain this, as a much larger clone is one base away. Distinct nucleotide sequences in the sample also encode this CDR3. The V call is TRBV9, the J call TRBJ2-5; D is perhaps TRBD2 (5 bases). Germline loops: CDR1 SGDLS, CDR2 YYNGEE. Trimming pared 4 bases from V and 5 bases from J, leaving 6 bases between. This CDR3 contains 11 residues. The CDR3 here is CASSRGETQYF. DNA for the CDR3: TGTGCCAGCAGCAGAGGGGAGACCCAGTACTTC. The variable domain in full, with the rest retrieved from reference TRBV9 and TRBJ2-5, is DSGVTQTPKHLITATGQRVTLRCSPRSGDLSVYWYQQSLDQGLQFLIQYYNGEERAKGNILERFSAQQFPDLHSELNLSSLELGDSALYFCASSRGETQYFGPGTRLLVL.

V gene TRBV30 combines with J gene TRBJ2-1; D might be TRBD2 (5 bases). Germline V lookup: CDR1 GTSNPN, CDR2 SVGIG (reference sequence). Deletions cut 5 bases from V and 7 bases from J, with 12 bases between. CDR3 length: 12 amino acids. CDR3: CAWVFGGNEQFF. The CDR3 nucleotides are TGTGCCTGGGTTTTTGGAGGTAATGAGCAGTTCTTC.